These 32 T cell receptor beta chains originate from one sample sequenced in a study of STAT5B mutations in CD4+ large granular lymphocyte leukemia. Repertoires were generated with immunoSEQ multiplex PCR, while TCRdb's copy carries only in-frame clones and drops some. In the table there are 34,000 or so clones, about 85% of which are singletons. Sequenced sample: CD4+ T cells from blood buffy coats. The receptors originated from a human donor in good health.

The chain combines TRBV19 with TRBJ1-4; D not certain. CDR1 is LNHDA and CDR2 is SQIVND in the germline V gene (reference sequence). The CDR3 is 13 residues long. V lost 7 bases, J lost 7 bases, and 13 bases lay in between. CDR3 protein: CASIGPRREKLFF. The CDR3 nucleotides are TGTGCCAGTATCGGGCCGCGACGTGAAAAACTGTTTTTT.

The chain couples TRBV28 to TRBJ1-1, with no clear D. The CDR3 is 12 amino acids. Germline CDR1 reads MDHEN; CDR2 reads SYDVKM. V was trimmed by 6 bases and J by 0 bases, leaving 5 bases between them. CDR3 protein: CASRLLNTEAFF. CDR3 coding DNA: TGTGCCAGCAGGTTACTGAACACTGAAGCTTTCTTT.

The chain has TRBV6-6 and TRBJ2-5; maybe TRBD2 (5 bases). This CDR3 spans 15 amino acids. Germline CDR1 and CDR2: MNHNY and SVGAGI (reference sequence). V was cut by 6 bases and J by 5 bases, with 19 bases left in between. CDR3 sequence: CASRDLGLPKETQYF. DNA for the CDR3: TGTGCCAGCAGAGACCTAGGACTGCCTAAGGAGACCCAGTACTTC.

This rearrangement joins TRBV5-4 to TRBJ1-5; TRBD1 agrees at 9 bases. The CDR3 spans 15 residues. With 2 bases clipped from V and 1 base from J, the junction kept 1 base outside the gene matches. Germline V gene data show CDR1 as SGHNT and CDR2 as YYREEE (reference sequence). CDR3 amino acids: CASSLGTGSNQPQHF. The CDR3 DNA follows: TGTGCCAGCAGCTTAGGGACAGGGAGCAATCAGCCCCAGCATTTT.

The V gene is TRBV7-9, the J gene TRBJ2-7; perhaps TRBD2 as D (6 bases). CDR1 and CDR2 (germline): SEHNR, FQNEAQ (reference sequence). The CDR3 extends over 15 amino acids. V was shortened by 3 bases and J by 5 bases, with 17 bases between the two germline ends. The CDR3 here is CASSFPRTLANEQYF. Written as DNA, the CDR3 is TGTGCCAGCAGCTTCCCCCGTACACTAGCAAACGAGCAGTACTTC. Combining the CDR3 with reference TRBV7-9 and TRBJ2-7 gives the whole variable domain DTGVSQNPRHKITKRGQNVTFRCDPISEHNRLYWYRQTLGQGPEFLTYFQNEAQLEKSRLLSDRFSAERPKGSFSTLEIQRTEQGDSAMYLCASSFPRTLANEQYFGPGTRLTVT.

This chain uses TRBV2 with TRBJ2-1, with 7 bases aligning to TRBD2. This CDR3 comprises 14 residues. Germline-derived CDR1 and CDR2 are SNHLY and FYNNEI. The junction had 13 bases not matched to a gene; V was cut back by 8 bases and J by 9 bases. The CDR3 bases are TGTGCCAGCCGGTTGAGGCGGGAGCCTTTTGAGCAGTTCTTC. It specifies CASRLRREPFEQFF.

The chain has TRBV5-6 and TRBJ1-1, with D possibly matching TRBD1 (5 bases). V was trimmed by 3 bases and J by 0 bases, leaving 12 bases between them. CDR1 and CDR2 from the germline V gene are SGHDT and YYEEEE. This CDR3 spans 15 amino acids. For the CDR3, the DNA is TGTGCCAGCAGCTACGACAGACGTCTGAACACTGAAGCTTTCTTT. It translates to CASSYDRRLNTEAFF.

V gene TRBV7-6 combines with J gene TRBJ2-5; the D is unclear. The germline V gene encodes CDR1 SGHVS and CDR2 FNYEAQ. Trimming took off 5 bases at V and 0 bases at J, with 7 bases between the two ends. The CDR3 totals 13 residues. CDR3 sequence reads: CASSVSYQETQYF. CDR3 nucleotides: TGTGCCAGCAGCGTCAGTTACCAAGAGACCCAGTACTTC.

This clone has just a few counts. The gene calls are TRBV6-5 and TRBJ1-2; D call uncertain. V shed 2 bases and J shed 8 bases, with 9 bases lying between them. The length of the CDR3 is 12 residues. Germline lookup yields CDR1 MNHEY and CDR2 SVGAGI. The DNA of the CDR3 is TGTGCCAGCAGTTACCGCGGGAGCGGCTACACCTTC. It encodes CASSYRGSGYTF.

V is TRBV5-4 and J is TRBJ2-7; 15 bases map to TRBD2. CDR1 and CDR2 (germline): SGHNT, YYREEE (reference sequence). This CDR3 contains 17 residues. After removal of 3 bases from V and 2 bases from J, the junction contained 6 bases not matched to a gene. DNA for the CDR3: TGTGCCAGCAGCTCGGGACTAGCGGGAGGCCAAACCTACGAGCAGTACTTC. It yields the protein CASSSGLAGGQTYEQYF.

This clone was recorded once. The chain links TRBV9 to TRBJ2-1, with 12 bases identical to TRBD2. CDR1 is SGDLS, CDR2 YYNGEE, per germline. The CDR3 is 15 residues long. The V segment lost 2 bases and the J segment 9 bases; nucleotides outside the gene matches: 6. CDR3 in DNA: TGTGCCAGCAGCGTCTCAGGACTAGCGGGAATTGAGCAGTTCTTC. The encoded protein is CASSVSGLAGIEQFF.

The chain recombines TRBV28 with TRBJ1-5; the match to TRBD1 covers 7 bases. V lost 7 bases, J lost 6 bases, and 6 bases stayed unmatched. Per the germline V gene, CDR1 is MDHEN and CDR2 is SYDVKM. The length of the CDR3 is 13 residues. The CDR3 reads CASTKGATQPQHF. In nucleotides, the CDR3 is TGTGCCAGCACCAAGGGGGCCACTCAGCCCCAGCATTTT.

The chain employs TRBV7-3 and TRBJ2-3; possibly TRBD1 for D (6 bases). The ends were cut back, 1 base at V and 1 base at J, with 9 bases in the middle. CDR1 SGHTA and CDR2 FQGTGA come from the germline V gene. CDR3 length: 15 amino acids. CDR3: CASSLRGQGTDTQYF. CDR3 in DNA: TGTGCCAGCAGCTTAAGGGGGCAGGGCACAGATACGCAGTATTTT. Looking up the rest from reference TRBV7-3 and TRBJ2-3 gives the full variable domain: GAGVSQTPSNKVTEKGKYVELRCDPISGHTALYWYRQSLGQGPEFLIYFQGTGAADDSGLPNDRFFAVRPEGSVSTLKIQRTERGDSAVYLCASSLRGQGTDTQYFGPGTRLTVL.

This chain joins TRBV6-6 and TRBJ2-7, with D uncertain. The length of the CDR3 is 15 residues. Germline assignment: CDR1 MNHNY and CDR2 SVGAGI (reference sequence). V was clipped by 0 bases and J by 0 bases, with 9 bases between them. CDR3 region: CASSYSSIPSYEQYF. The CDR3 DNA reads TGTGCCAGCAGTTACTCTTCGATACCCTCCTACGAGCAGTACTTC.

V usage is TRBV6-1 and J usage is TRBJ1-2; 11 bases map to TRBD1. This CDR3 is built from 15 residues. The germline V gene encodes CDR1 MNHNS and CDR2 SASEGT. V was clipped by 5 bases and J by 4 bases; unmatched bases: 6. The CDR3 spells CASSQWDRGIYGYTF. Written as DNA, the CDR3 is TGTGCCAGCAGTCAATGGGACAGGGGGATCTATGGCTACACCTTC.

V gene TRBV19 combines with J gene TRBJ1-2, with TRBD1 as a possible D gene (6 bases). The length of the CDR3 is 16 residues. The V gene lost 1 base and the J gene lost 4 bases, with 16 bases spanning the gap. CDR1 LNHDA and CDR2 SQIVND come from the germline V gene (reference sequence). In DNA form, the CDR3 reads TGTGCCAGTAGTATAGGTCCAGGGGATCGGAGCTATGGCTACACCTTC. Translating gives CASSIGPGDRSYGYTF.

The chain recombines TRBV2 with TRBJ2-1; 7 bases align to TRBD2. V gave up 6 bases and J gave up 5 bases; unmatched junction bases: 4. This CDR3 region has 13 residues. The germline CDR1 and CDR2 sequences are SNHLY and FYNNEI. CDR3 sequence reads: CASRLAENNEQFF. The DNA of the CDR3 is TGTGCCAGCAGGCTAGCGGAAAACAATGAGCAGTTCTTC.

The chain employs TRBV7-6 and TRBJ2-1; 8 bases are shared with TRBD2. V gave up 5 bases and J gave up 0 bases; unmatched junction bases: 3. The CDR3 has 15 residues. Germline assignment: CDR1 SGHVS and CDR2 FNYEAQ. This CDR3 is CASSAGLGSYNEQFF. The DNA of the CDR3 is TGTGCCAGCAGCGCGGGACTAGGCTCCTACAATGAGCAGTTCTTC.

Here the CDR3 DNA reads TGCACCAGCAGCCAGGATACACCCTCGGACAGGGGGCTCCCCCACAACCAAGAGACCCAGTACTTC. Its protein product is CTSSQDTPSDRGLPHNQETQYF. The chain has TRBV1 and TRBJ2-5; TRBD1 reflects the table's D call only, with no check against the DNA. TRBV1 is a documented pseudogene. The CDR3 extends over 22 amino acids.

The chain uses TRBV11-2 and TRBJ2-5; the D gene is possibly TRBD2 (7 bases). Trimming stripped 3 bases from V and 5 bases from J, with 13 bases between. The CDR3 consists of 14 residues. Germline CDR1 is SGHAT and CDR2 is FQNNGV. DNA of the CDR3: TGTGCCAGCAGCTTTGGGGGGGCGGGGGAGACCCAGTACTTC. Protein product: CASSFGGAGETQYF.

The chain uses TRBV7-8 and TRBJ1-5, with D unresolved. This CDR3 region has 16 residues. Germline CDR1 is SGHVS and CDR2 is FQNEAQ. V lost 4 bases and J lost 1, with 14 bases in between. CDR3 DNA sequence: TGTGCCAGCAGCTCCACCTGGGGTGTAAGCAATCAGCCCCAGCATTTT. Translating it yields CASSSTWGVSNQPQHF. The full variable domain, completed using reference TRBV7-8 and TRBJ1-5, is GAGVSQSPRYKVAKRGQDVALRCDPISGHVSLFWYQQALGQGPEFLTYFQNEAQLDKSGLPSDRFFAERPEGSVSTLKIQRTQQEDSAVYLCASSSTWGVSNQPQHFGDGTRLSIL.

The CDR3 protein is CASSLIQGAATNEKLFF. For the CDR3, the DNA is TGTGCCAGCAGCTTAATACAGGGGGCGGCGACTAATGAAAAACTGTTTTTT. The V call is TRBV5-5, the J call TRBJ1-4; 9 nucleotides match TRBD1. V dropped 2 bases and J dropped 2; count of bases not matched to a gene: 7. The CDR3 is made up of 17 amino acids. Germline V CDR1 and CDR2: SGHKS, YYEKEE (reference sequence).

The chain combines TRBV29-1 with TRBJ1-1, with D possibly TRBD1 on 5 matching bases. Germline CDR1 and CDR2: SQVTM and ANQGSEA. V was pared by 4 bases and J by 1 base, with 13 bases between. The CDR3 runs 14 residues. CDR3 sequence (DNA): TGCAGCGTTGTCGGGCGACAGACGAACACTGAAGCTTTCTTT. This codes for CSVVGRQTNTEAFF.

The sample holds one count of this clone. The V gene is TRBV19, the J gene TRBJ2-7; D is uncertain. Trimming cost V 5 bases and J 2 bases, with 7 bases left between them. Germline CDR1 and CDR2: LNHDA and SQIVND (reference sequence). The CDR3 sequence is 12 residues long. The CDR3 DNA sequence: TGTGCCAGTAGTTCCACCCCCTACGAGCAGTACTTC. Amino acid sequence: CASSSTPYEQYF.

This clone appeared a few times. The CDR3 DNA follows: TGTGCCAGCAGCCGGACAGGGGGGAACACCGGGGAGCTGTTTTTT. It specifies CASSRTGGNTGELFF. V gene TRBV9 combines with J gene TRBJ2-2; 10 nucleotides match TRBD1. V lost 4 bases, J lost 1 base, and 1 base stayed unmatched. The V gene's germline CDR1 is SGDLS and CDR2 YYNGEE. The CDR3 loop spans 15 amino acids.

This CDR3 reads CASKGAFANTGELFF. The CDR3 DNA follows: TGTGCCAGTAAGGGGGCGTTCGCGAACACCGGGGAGCTGTTTTTT. The chain combines TRBV19 with TRBJ2-2; TRBD1 matches at 7 bases. Germline V gives CDR1 LNHDA, CDR2 SQIVND (reference sequence). With 7 bases clipped from V and 0 bases from J, the junction kept 5 bases outside the gene matches. The CDR3 is made up of 15 amino acids.

The CDR3 reads CASSVDGPPGATDTQYF. The CDR3 DNA is TGTGCCAGCAGCGTAGACGGTCCTCCGGGTGCCACAGATACGCAGTATTTT. The chain is built from TRBV9 and TRBJ2-3; D is unresolved. The ends were cut back, 0 bases at V and 2 bases at J, with 16 bases in the middle. Per germline, CDR1 SGDLS and CDR2 YYNGEE. The CDR3 runs 17 residues. Full variable domain (remainder filled in from reference TRBV9 and TRBJ2-3): DSGVTQTPKHLITATGQRVTLRCSPRSGDLSVYWYQQSLDQGLQFLIQYYNGEERAKGNILERFSAQQFPDLHSELNLSSLELGDSALYFCASSVDGPPGATDTQYFGPGTRLTVL.

This chain joins TRBV10-2 and TRBJ2-5; the D gene is possibly TRBD2 (7 bases). The end of the DNA aligns better with TRBJ2-7, so the J call may be wrong. This CDR3 is built from 14 residues. Germline lookup yields CDR1 WSHSY and CDR2 SAAADI. The CDR3 reads CASSEAGARDEQYF. CDR3 DNA: TGCGCCAGCAGTGAGGCGGGGGCCAGGGACGAGCAGTACTTC.

The rearrangement joins TRBV2 to TRBJ2-1; 10 nucleotides align to TRBD2. With V trimmed by 6 bases and J by 7 bases, 6 bases remained unmatched. Germline values: CDR1 SNHLY, CDR2 FYNNEI. CDR3 size: 14 residues. The CDR3 sequence: CASRGAGGPNEQFF. The CDR3 coding sequence is TGTGCCAGCAGAGGAGCGGGAGGGCCAAATGAGCAGTTCTTC.

The chain carries TRBV29-1 and TRBJ2-1, with TRBD1 matching 8 bases. The V gene's germline CDR1 is SQVTM and CDR2 ANQGSEA. The CDR3 contains 14 residues. V lost 2 bases, J lost 7 bases, and 7 bases stayed unmatched. The CDR3 protein is CSVEQGARSNEQFF. In DNA, the CDR3 is TGCAGCGTTGAACAGGGGGCGCGTAGTAATGAGCAGTTCTTC.

V usage is TRBV6-1 and J usage is TRBJ2-1; a weak D match, TRBD2 (5 bases). CDR1 and CDR2 (germline): MNHNS, SASEGT. The CDR3 contains 14 residues. V lost 4 bases to trimming and J lost 2 bases, with 9 bases between them. The CDR3 protein is CASSGREPYNEQFF. The DNA for the CDR3 is TGTGCCAGCAGTGGCCGGGAACCCTACAATGAGCAGTTCTTC.

V usage is TRBV19 and J usage is TRBJ1-3; 9 bases fit TRBD1. The ends lost 5 bases at V and 7 bases at J; junction bases unmatched: 6. The CDR3 is 14 residues long. Germline-derived CDR1 and CDR2 are LNHDA and SQIVND (reference sequence). DNA of the CDR3: TGTGCCAGTAGTGAAACAGGGGGCCGGAACACCATATATTTT. This sequence encodes CASSETGGRNTIYF. The variable domain in full, completed from reference TRBV19 and TRBJ1-3, reads DGGITQSPKYLFRKEGQNVTLSCEQNLNHDAMYWYRQDPGQGLRLIYYSQIVNDFQKGDIAEGYSVSREKKESFPLTVTSAQKNPTAFYLCASSETGGRNTIYFGEGSWLTVV.